A selection of T cell receptor beta chains follows, all from one sample in a study of cytomegalovirus exposure and HLA in healthy donors. Method: immunoSEQ multiplex PCR; TCRdb's copy keeps in-frame clones and lacks some. The sample contains 80,000 to 100,000 clones, roughly four fifths of which appear only once. Sequenced material: PBMCs. The receptors come from a man between 35 and 55 years old in good health and CMV-seronegative. The CDR3 runs from the conserved cysteine through the conserved F or W. The order of the fields is D gene, clone size, V gene, J gene, CDR3 protein, CDR3 DNA. A D gene is named only where the DNA matches it firmly. Some rows have no size entry. The others give once, few or many, or a class for an expanded clone.

d_call: -
clone_size: -
v_call: TRBV6-5
j_call: TRBJ1-4
cdr3_aa: CASSYSIQGGQKLFF
cdr3_nt: TGTGCCAGCAGTTACTCGATACAGGGAGGGCAAAAACTGTTTTTT

d_call: -
clone_size: -
v_call: TRBV7-9
j_call: TRBJ2-7
cdr3_aa: CASSLTQSNYEQYF
cdr3_nt: TGTGCCAGCAGCTTAACTCAATCTAACTACGAGCAGTACTTC

d_call: TRBD1
clone_size: -
v_call: TRBV7-6
j_call: TRBJ1-5
cdr3_aa: CASSAGQGGRNQPQHF
cdr3_nt: TGTGCCAGCAGCGCGGGACAGGGTGGGCGCAATCAGCCCCAGCATTTT

d_call: TRBD1
clone_size: -
v_call: TRBV7-9
j_call: TRBJ2-2
cdr3_aa: CASSLARDPGTGGTGELFF
cdr3_nt: TGTGCCAGCAGCCTAGCCAGGGATCCCGGGACAGGGGGCACCGGGGAGCTGTTTTTT

d_call: -
clone_size: -
v_call: TRBV27
j_call: TRBJ2-7
cdr3_aa: CASSLQPSGVHYEQYF
cdr3_nt: TGTGCCAGCAGTTTACAGCCGTCGGGAGTCCACTACGAGCAGTACTTC

d_call: -
clone_size: few
v_call: TRBV2
j_call: TRBJ2-7
cdr3_aa: CASSEAGGIYEQYF
cdr3_nt: TGTGCCAGCAGTGAAGCGGGGGGAATATACGAGCAGTACTTC

d_call: -
clone_size: few
v_call: TRBV13
j_call: TRBJ1-1
cdr3_aa: CASSLDSHLTAFF
cdr3_nt: TGTGCCAGCAGCTTGGACAGCCATTTAACAGCTTTCTTT

d_call: TRBD2
clone_size: many
v_call: TRBV7-2
j_call: TRBJ2-3
cdr3_aa: CASSLAPGGTDTQYF
cdr3_nt: TGTGCCAGCAGCTTAGCGCCGGGGGGGACAGATACGCAGTATTTT

d_call: TRBD2
clone_size: -
v_call: TRBV4-2
j_call: TRBJ2-3
cdr3_aa: CASSQRSAAGDTDTQYF
cdr3_nt: TGTGCCAGCAGCCAACGGTCGGCAGCGGGGGACACAGATACGCAGTATTTT

d_call: -
clone_size: -
v_call: TRBV10-1
j_call: TRBJ1-5
cdr3_aa: CASSDNWGQDQPQHF
cdr3_nt: TGCGCCAGCAGTGATAACTGGGGACAAGATCAGCCCCAGCATTTT

d_call: -
clone_size: -
v_call: TRBV6-1
j_call: TRBJ2-3
cdr3_aa: CASGVRGSTDTQYF
cdr3_nt: TGTGCCAGCGGGGTACGCGGGTCCACAGATACGCAGTATTTT

d_call: -
clone_size: many
v_call: TRBV4-1
j_call: TRBJ2-6
cdr3_aa: CASSQEGLSGANVLTF
cdr3_nt: TGCGCCAGCAGCCAAGAGGGGCTCTCTGGGGCCAACGTCCTGACTTTC

d_call: -
clone_size: -
v_call: TRBV7-2
j_call: TRBJ1-5
cdr3_aa: CASSWGGVNQPQHF
cdr3_nt: TGTGCCAGCAGCTGGGGAGGGGTCAATCAGCCCCAGCATTTT

d_call: -
clone_size: -
v_call: TRBV4-1
j_call: TRBJ2-7
cdr3_aa: CASSQEGQGWFHEQYF
cdr3_nt: TGCGCCAGCAGCCAAGAAGGGCAGGGATGGTTCCACGAGCAGTACTTC

d_call: TRBD2
clone_size: few
v_call: TRBV9
j_call: TRBJ2-7
cdr3_aa: CASSASGGHHEQYF
cdr3_nt: TGTGCCAGCAGCGCGTCGGGGGGTCACCACGAGCAGTACTTC

d_call: -
clone_size: -
v_call: TRBV7-9
j_call: TRBJ1-1
cdr3_aa: CASSHIRDFEAFF
cdr3_nt: TGTGCCAGCAGCCATATCAGGGATTTTGAAGCTTTCTTT

d_call: -
clone_size: -
v_call: TRBV27
j_call: TRBJ1-1
cdr3_aa: CASSFGGGTEAFF
cdr3_nt: TGTGCCAGCAGTTTCGGGGGGGGGACTGAAGCTTTCTTT

d_call: -
clone_size: -
v_call: TRBV5-1
j_call: TRBJ1-1
cdr3_aa: CASSPSAGSGTEAFF
cdr3_nt: TGCGCCAGCAGCCCCAGTGCAGGGTCGGGTACTGAAGCTTTCTTT

d_call: -
clone_size: -
v_call: TRBV5-6
j_call: TRBJ1-5
cdr3_aa: CASSLLNQPQHF
cdr3_nt: TGTGCCAGCAGCTTGTTAAATCAGCCCCAGCATTTT

d_call: -
clone_size: -
v_call: TRBV28
j_call: TRBJ1-2
cdr3_aa: CAGLGRGVGGYTF
cdr3_nt: TGTGCCGGCTTAGGCAGGGGTGTTGGTGGCTACACCTTC

d_call: -
clone_size: -
v_call: TRBV7-2
j_call: TRBJ1-6
cdr3_aa: CASSLDPGGGSYNSPLHF
cdr3_nt: TGTGCCAGCAGCTTAGACCCGGGCGGGGGCTCCTATAATTCACCCCTCCACTTT

d_call: -
clone_size: once
v_call: TRBV7-9
j_call: TRBJ2-7
cdr3_aa: CASSPLGRGNYEQYF
cdr3_nt: TGTGCCAGCAGCCCACTAGGCCGCGGTAACTACGAGCAGTACTTC

d_call: TRBD2
clone_size: few
v_call: TRBV2
j_call: TRBJ2-3
cdr3_aa: CASSWTSVTDTQYF
cdr3_nt: TGTGCCAGCAGTTGGACTAGCGTCACAGATACGCAGTATTTT

d_call: -
clone_size: few
v_call: TRBV15
j_call: TRBJ1-1
cdr3_aa: CATSRDPQTEAFF
cdr3_nt: TGTGCCACCAGCAGAGATCCCCAGACTGAAGCTTTCTTT

d_call: -
clone_size: -
v_call: TRBV2
j_call: TRBJ1-5
cdr3_aa: CASSGGNREGQPQHF
cdr3_nt: TGTGCCAGCAGTGGGGGCAATAGGGAGGGTCAGCCCCAGCATTTT

d_call: -
clone_size: few
v_call: TRBV27
j_call: TRBJ2-3
cdr3_aa: CASRLQGTYTQYF
cdr3_nt: TGTGCCAGCAGGCTACAGGGCACATATACGCAGTATTTT